This T cell receptor (beta chain) is drawn from a study of T cells after yellow fever vaccination. Study-wide results and caveats: Post-booster repertoires again held most primary-vaccination clones (approximately 96% CD4, about 90% CD8).

In its sample, this clonotype was seen a few times. Its antigen is undetermined. The CDR3 loop spans 14 amino acids. Germline V CDR1 and CDR2: SGHTA, FQGNSA. The ends were cut back, 4 bases at V and 9 bases at J, with 16 bases in the middle. Universal primer sites and UMIs were introduced during 5'RACE template-switching synthesis of TCR cDNA. Via MiXCR, TCRdb re-called the 5' RACE reads, giving one row per CDR3 protein. Counted here are roughly 520,000 distinct CDR3 sequences, about a fifth occurring once; the ten biggest clones make up less than 20%. Sequenced material: PBMCs, taken roughly 20 days after the first yellow fever vaccination. This rearrangement joins TRBV7-2 to TRBJ1-5; TRBD1 might be the D (5 bases). The sequence came from a man aged 18-30 years who received the YFV17D yellow fever vaccine. CDR3 protein: CASSSGTARGPQHF. CDR3 DNA: TGTGCCAGCAGCTCCGGGACGGCGAGGGGGCCCCAGCATTTT.